This TCR beta chain was identified during a study of T cells after yellow fever vaccination. As for the study in general: Where fractions had low cell numbers, libraries were prepared from them with the SMART-Seq v4 Ultra Low Input RNA kit.

Only a few counts were recorded for this clonotype. TCRdb independently ran MiXCR on the 5' RACE reads; one entry per CDR3 protein. The sample consists of 400,000 to 450,000 distinct CDR3 sequences, around a sixth of them appearing once. V was clipped by 4 bases and J by 4 bases, with 14 bases between them. CDR3 length: 14 amino acids. Germline V gene lookup returns CDR1 SGHRS and CDR2 YFSETQ. J is TRBJ2-5 and V is TRBV5-1; tentatively, D is TRBD1 (5 bases). The sequence derives from a man younger than 30 who received the YFV17D yellow fever vaccine. The source was PBMCs, collected before the yellow fever booster vaccination. The CDR3, as DNA: TGCGCCAGCAGCAGGATACAGGCCCCAGAGACCCAGTACTTC. Translating gives CASSRIQAPETQYF.